The TCR beta chain described here comes from a study of vaccination and CD4 T cells after COVID-19. In the study overall: Investigators drew the post-COVID samples a median around 100 days after diagnosis, with a range of 35 to 161. Controls had a CEFX pool, an HIV-1 Nef pool, or no peptide added.

Stated treatment: approximately nine-day PBMC culture with coronavirus spike peptide pools or control peptides (ViraFEST assay). In the ViraFEST assay, peptide-pool expansion preceded TCR sequencing of expanded clonotypes. This clonotype was found a few times. No antigen is known for it. At the Johns Hopkins FTIC core, DNA taken from cultured CD4+ T cells was sequenced by way of the Oncomine TCR Beta short-read assay. TCRdb re-analysed the PCR reads in MiXCR, keeping a single row per CDR3 protein. This table holds more than 13,000 distinct CDR3 sequences, about 56% found once. The CDR3 sequence is 18 residues long.

The starting material was CD4+ T cells from blood, cultured in vitro, obtained before SARS-CoV-2 vaccination. The clonotype originates from a human donor who had recovered from COVID-19. The V call is TRBV21-1, the J call TRBJ2-3; TRBD1 is taken as the D call from the table, unchecked against the DNA. TRBV21-1 is assigned pseudogene status. CDR3 amino acids: CASSKVRQDGITSDTQYF. CDR3 coding DNA: TGTGCCAGCAGCAAAGTTCGTCAGGACGGGATTACGTCAGATACGCAGTATTTT.